The 22 T cell receptor beta chains in this list originate from one sample, sequenced in a study of control samples from healthy donors and cancer patients. Sequenced by immunoSEQ multiplex PCR; TCRdb stores in-frame clones only, minus some. The sample includes more than 85,000 clones, approximately 90% of them seen just once. The specimen was blood. These receptors were collected from a human donor in good health. The donor label of this sample is uncertain.

V is TRBV20-1 and J is TRBJ1-5; D unresolved. CDR1 and CDR2 (germline): DFQATT, SNEGSKA (reference sequence). V was pared by 3 bases and J by 2 bases, with 5 bases between. This CDR3 has 12 amino acids. The CDR3 here is CSASLGNQPQHF. The CDR3 nucleotides are TGCAGTGCTAGTCTTGGCAATCAGCCCCAGCATTTT.

The gene calls are TRBV9 and TRBJ1-1; D uncertain. CDR1 and CDR2 (germline): SGDLS, YYNGEE. The CDR3 sequence is 15 residues long. With 5 bases removed from V and 0 bases from J, the gap between germline ends came to 14 bases. The CDR3 here is CASRPHGEMNTEAFF. The CDR3 bases are TGTGCCAGCAGACCTCATGGAGAAATGAACACTGAAGCTTTCTTT.

The gene calls are TRBV11-2 and TRBJ1-4; TRBD1 matches at 8 bases. In germline, CDR1 is SGHAT, CDR2 FQNNGV. CDR3 length: 15 residues. Unmatched junction bases numbered 7, after V lost 5 bases and J lost 5 bases. CDR3 amino acids: CASSRRDRMNEKLFF. As DNA, the CDR3 is TGTGCCAGCAGCCGCCGGGACAGGATGAATGAAAAACTGTTTTTT.

CDR3 DNA sequence: TGTGCCAGCAGCGTACAGGTGACCACAGATACGCAGTATTTT. Translating it yields CASSVQVTTDTQYF. This sequence joins TRBV11-2 and TRBJ2-3; possibly TRBD1 for D (5 bases). CDR3 length equals 14 residues. Germline-derived CDR1 and CDR2 are SGHAT and FQNNGV. Trimming stripped 5 bases from V and 2 bases from J, with 11 bases between.

Note on this clone: The sample has other DNA sequences that encode this CDR3 too. The chain employs TRBV2 and TRBJ1-1, with 7 bases identical to TRBD1. The CDR3 is 15 residues long. V shed 4 bases, J shed 1 base, and the junction held 6 bases outside the gene matches. Looked up from germline, CDR1 is SNHLY and CDR2 is FYNNEI. CDR3 sequence: CASSGEGAGNTEAFF. The CDR3 DNA reads as TGTGCCAGCAGTGGTGAGGGGGCGGGGAACACTGAAGCTTTCTTT.

The chain employs TRBV9 and TRBJ2-2, with 9 bases that match TRBD1. J lost 6 bases, V lost 2 bases, and 5 bases had no gene match. The CDR3 has 15 residues. Germline values: CDR1 SGDLS, CDR2 YYNGEE. CDR3 DNA sequence: TGTGCCAGCAGCGTCGGGACAGGGTTTGCCGGGGAGCTGTTTTTT. It specifies CASSVGTGFAGELFF.

The chain recombines TRBV12-3 or TRBV12-4 with TRBJ2-7; 7 nucleotides align to TRBD2. This CDR3 contains 12 residues. The V segment lost 6 bases and the J segment 6 bases; nucleotides outside the gene matches: 5. The CDR3 region is CASSPAGFEQYF. The CDR3 DNA reads TGTGCCAGCAGCCCAGCGGGGTTCGAGCAGTACTTC.

This CDR3 is CASSQDRLAVYNEQFF. The CDR3 DNA follows: TGTGCCAGCAGCCAAGATCGTCTAGCGGTCTACAATGAGCAGTTCTTC. V is TRBV3-1 (or the pseudogene TRBV3-2) and J is TRBJ2-1; TRBD2 matches at 7 bases. Germline assignment: CDR1 LGHDT and CDR2 YNNKEL (reference sequence). J gave up 3 bases and V 0 bases, and 5 bases lay outside the gene matches. The CDR3 extends over 16 amino acids.

The V call is TRBV9, the J call TRBJ2-2; 7 nucleotides agree with TRBD1. Unmatched junction bases numbered 4, after V lost 1 base and J lost 4 bases. The CDR3 is 15 residues long. Per the germline V gene, CDR1 is SGDLS and CDR2 is YYNGEE. CDR3 nucleotide sequence: TGTGCCAGCAGCGTACGGGGACAGTCCACCGGGGAGCTGTTTTTT. Translation gives CASSVRGQSTGELFF.

V usage is TRBV12-5 and J usage is TRBJ1-1; 8 bases align to TRBD1. J was trimmed by 1 base and V by 2 bases; bases with no gene match: 9. The CDR3 spans 17 residues. Germline V lookup: CDR1 LGHNT, CDR2 FRNRAP. CDR3 protein: CASGLPRGLGGNTEAFF. The CDR3 DNA is TGTGCTAGTGGTTTGCCCAGGGGGCTCGGGGGGAACACTGAAGCTTTCTTT.

V usage is TRBV29-1 and J usage is TRBJ1-1; D gene unclear. The ends were cut back, 4 bases at V and 5 bases at J, with 14 bases in the middle. This CDR3 has 13 amino acids. Germline V gives CDR1 SQVTM, CDR2 ANQGSEA. In DNA form, the CDR3 reads TGCAGCGTTGGAACAGCGGCGCGGACTGAAGCTTTCTTT. Protein product: CSVGTAARTEAFF.

The rearrangement uses TRBV4-3 and TRBJ1-4, with D uncertain. Germline CDR1 is LGHNA and CDR2 is YSLEER. This CDR3 has 15 residues. Trimming removed 0 bases from V and 4 bases from J, with 9 bases in between. The CDR3 region is CASSQDAGNNEKLFF. The CDR3 region has the DNA TGCGCCAGCAGCCAAGACGCTGGGAATAATGAAAAACTGTTTTTT.

This chain joins TRBV5-1 and TRBJ1-2; D unresolved. The CDR3 totals 18 residues. Germline V gene sequence: CDR1 SGHRS, CDR2 YFSETQ. V dropped 0 bases and J dropped 0 bases, with 18 bases sitting between them. For the CDR3, the DNA is TGCGCCAGCAGCTTGGAAGGGCCACTTGTTAAAGCTAACTATGGCTACACCTTC. This codes for CASSLEGPLVKANYGYTF.

This clone was seen just once. Here the CDR3 reads CASSEGESGANEQFF. CDR3 DNA: TGTGCCAGCAGTGAGGGGGAATCGGGGGCTAATGAGCAGTTCTTC. The chain employs TRBV6-1 and TRBJ2-1; D could derive from TRBD1 or TRBD2 (6 bases each). V was shortened by 3 bases and J by 7 bases, with 16 bases between the two germline ends. The CDR3 runs to 15 residues. From germline, CDR1 is MNHNS and CDR2 SASEGT.

The chain recombines TRBV6-5 with TRBJ1-2, with TRBD1 as a possible D gene (5 bases). Trimming removed 2 bases from V and 8 bases from J, with 21 bases in between. Germline assignment: CDR1 MNHEY and CDR2 SVGAGI. The CDR3 is made up of 16 amino acids. Written as DNA, the CDR3 is TGTGCCAGCAGTTACGGGCAGGGCCCCTACTATAACGGCTACACCTTC. Protein: CASSYGQGPYYNGYTF.

This sequence joins TRBV7-8 and TRBJ2-7; D not certain. V lost 1 base to trimming and J lost 3 bases, with 10 bases between them. Germline V gene data show CDR1 as SGHVS and CDR2 as FQNEAQ. The CDR3 consists of 14 residues. CDR3 in amino acids: CASSLDDFNYEQYV. The CDR3 bases are TGTGCCAGCAGCTTAGACGATTTCAACTACGAGCAGTACGTC.

V is TRBV20-1 and J is TRBJ1-1; D is ambiguous. Germline V gene sequence: CDR1 DFQATT, CDR2 SNEGSKA (reference sequence). The CDR3 extends over 11 amino acids. Trimming removed 3 bases from V and 1 base from J, with 3 bases in between. Here the CDR3 reads CSARGNTEAFF. The CDR3, as DNA: TGCAGTGCTAGGGGGAACACTGAAGCTTTCTTT.

The gene calls are TRBV5-6 and TRBJ1-2; 11 nucleotides align to TRBD1. The length of the CDR3 is 17 residues. V was pared by 0 bases and J by 7 bases, with 11 bases of the junction left unmatched. In germline, CDR1 is SGHDT, CDR2 YYEEEE. The CDR3 loop reads CASSLGDRGFPQFGYTF. Written as DNA, the CDR3 is TGTGCCAGCAGCTTGGGGGACAGGGGGTTCCCGCAGTTTGGCTACACCTTC. The full variable domain, rest sourced from reference TRBV5-6 and TRBJ1-2, is DAGVTQSPTHLIKTRGQQVTLRCSPKSGHDTVSWYQQALGQGPQFIFQYYEEEERQRGNFPDRFSGHQFPNYSSELNVNALLLGDSALYLCASSLGDRGFPQFGYTFGSGTRLTVV.

The gene calls are TRBV7-9 and TRBJ2-5; 7 nucleotides align to TRBD2. The CDR3 is 15 amino acids. V gave up 4 bases and J gave up 4 bases; unmatched junction bases: 9. CDR1 and CDR2 from the germline V gene are SEHNR and FQNEAQ (reference sequence). CDR3 coding DNA: TGTGCCAGCAGCTCGGGCGGGGGTCGGGTAGAGACCCAGTACTTC. It encodes CASSSGGGRVETQYF.

This chain uses TRBV7-9 with TRBJ2-5; D is perhaps TRBD1 or TRBD2 (5 bases each). The germline gives CDR1 SEHNR, CDR2 FQNEAQ (reference sequence). The CDR3 has 13 amino acids. Trimming removed 7 bases from V and 5 bases from J, with 14 bases in between. CDR3 sequence: CASTIWGSETQYF. The CDR3 DNA follows: TGTGCCAGCACTATATGGGGGTCGGAGACCCAGTACTTC. Combining the CDR3 with reference TRBV7-9 and TRBJ2-5 gives the whole variable domain DTGVSQNPRHKITKRGQNVTFRCDPISEHNRLYWYRQTLGQGPEFLTYFQNEAQLEKSRLLSDRFSAERPKGSFSTLEIQRTEQGDSAMYLCASTIWGSETQYFGPGTRLLVL.

This chain links TRBV3-1 (or the pseudogene TRBV3-2) with TRBJ1-3; 9 positions match TRBD1. J was trimmed by 2 bases and V by 4 bases; bases with no gene match: 6. The CDR3 runs 16 residues. CDR1 and CDR2 (germline): LGHDT, YNNKEL (reference sequence). The CDR3 region is CASSRKGTGTGNTIYF. The CDR3 DNA reads as TGTGCCAGCAGCCGCAAGGGGACAGGGACTGGAAACACCATATATTTT.

Concerning this clone itself: An end of the junction does not agree with germline; a read error may underlie this. This chain uses TRBV10-3 with TRBJ1-1, with D hard to call. The CDR3 consists of 12 residues. Germline CDR1 reads ENHRY; CDR2 reads SYGVKD. CDR3: CVISSSNTEAFF. The CDR3 DNA sequence: TGTGTCATCAGTTCGTCGAACACTGAAGCTTTCTTT.